These 20 T cell receptor beta chains were all obtained from the same sample, sequenced in a study of T cell responses to AZD1222 COVID-19 vaccine. Repertoires were generated with immunoSEQ multiplex PCR, while TCRdb's copy carries only in-frame clones and drops some. The data show more than 75,000 clones, more than 85% seen once. The sequencing used peripheral blood, collected 28 days after the second AZD1222 dose. The receptor set was obtained from an adult who received the AZD1222 COVID-19 vaccine.

The chain joins TRBV28 to TRBJ1-2; the D gene is possibly TRBD1 (5 bases). The V and J ends lost 6 bases and 4 bases respectively, with 15 bases between them. The CDR3 is 14 residues long. Per germline, CDR1 MDHEN and CDR2 SYDVKM. CDR3: CASSVHRGGYGYTF. Here the CDR3 DNA reads TGTGCCAGCAGCGTCCACCGGGGGGGCTATGGCTACACCTTC.

The rearrangement links TRBV19 to TRBJ2-1; D unclear. This CDR3 is built from 15 residues. With 5 bases removed from V and 3 bases from J, the gap between germline ends came to 14 bases. The germline CDR1 and CDR2 sequences are LNHDA and SQIVND (reference sequence). The CDR3 loop is CASSDPGTVYNEQFF. In DNA form, the CDR3 reads TGTGCCAGTAGTGATCCGGGTACGGTCTACAATGAGCAGTTCTTC.

This chain uses TRBV5-4 with TRBJ1-4, with D hard to call. CDR1 is SGHNT and CDR2 is YYREEE in the germline V gene (reference sequence). CDR3 size: 15 residues. Trimming cost V 2 bases and J 0 bases, with 8 bases left between them. The CDR3 DNA reads TGTGCCAGCAGCTTATACAGTGCAACTAATGAAAAACTGTTTTTT. Translated, it gives CASSLYSATNEKLFF.

The chain joins TRBV3-1 (or the pseudogene TRBV3-2) to TRBJ1-3; 7 bases align to TRBD1. This CDR3 has 16 residues. The V gene end was trimmed by 0 bases and the J gene end by 6 bases; junction bases not matched to a gene: 8. CDR1 and CDR2 (germline): LGHDT, YNNKEL (reference sequence). The CDR3, as DNA: TGTGCCAGCAGCCAAGATTTCAGGGGGGTAGTAAACACCATATATTTT. It encodes CASSQDFRGVVNTIYF.

The gene calls are TRBV19 and TRBJ1-2; TRBD1 aligns across 11 bases. V was pared by 3 bases and J by 3 bases, with 6 bases of the junction left unmatched. This CDR3 is built from 16 residues. Germline loops: CDR1 LNHDA, CDR2 SQIVND (reference sequence). The CDR3 DNA reads TGTGCCAGTAGTATTTCGGGGACAGGGGGACACTATGGCTACACCTTC. It encodes CASSISGTGGHYGYTF.

This sequence joins TRBV19 and TRBJ2-5, with TRBD2 identical over 11 bases. There are 16 residues in the CDR3. The trim removed 6 bases at V and 4 bases at J, leaving 10 bases unmatched. Germline assignment: CDR1 LNHDA and CDR2 SQIVND (reference sequence). CDR3 sequence (DNA): TGTGCCAGTAGCCCTTCGGGGACTAGCGGAGGAGAGACCCAGTACTTC. Translating it yields CASSPSGTSGGETQYF.

The rearrangement joins TRBV28 to TRBJ2-1; the match to TRBD2 covers 8 bases. The germline V gene has CDR1 MDHEN and CDR2 SYDVKM. The junction had 4 bases not matched to a gene; V was cut back by 3 bases and J by 3 bases. This CDR3 comprises 15 residues. The CDR3 coding sequence is TGTGCCAGCAGTTTTTGGACTAGCAGCTACAATGAGCAGTTCTTC. This sequence encodes CASSFWTSSYNEQFF. The full variable domain, with the rest looked up from reference TRBV28 and TRBJ2-1, is DVKVTQSSRYLVKRTGEKVFLECVQDMDHENMFWYRQDPGLGLRLIYFSYDVKMKEKGDIPEGYSVSREKKERFSLILESASTNQTSMYLCASSFWTSSYNEQFFGPGTRLTVL.

The V call is TRBV30, the J call TRBJ2-2, with 9 bases that match TRBD2. The CDR3 is 16 residues long. CDR1 and CDR2 (germline): GTSNPN, SVGIG (reference sequence). J lost 4 bases, V lost 2 bases, and 8 bases had no gene match. This CDR3 reads CAWSNSGSSSTGELFF. In nucleotides, the CDR3 is TGTGCCTGGAGTAATAGCGGGAGTTCGAGCACCGGGGAGCTGTTTTTT.

The V and J genes are TRBV21-1 and TRBJ1-2. TRBV21-1 is shown as a pseudogene. The CDR3 runs to 10 residues. CDR3 nucleotides: TGTGCCAGCAGCCCGCACCAATACACCTTC. It yields the protein CASSPHQYTF.

V gene TRBV21-1 combines with J gene TRBJ1-2; the DNA was not used to check the table's D call, TRBD1. TRBV21-1 is termed a pseudogene. The CDR3 covers 17 residues. The CDR3 reads CASSQGGDRGLRYGYTF. The CDR3 nucleotides are TGTGCCAGCAGCCAAGGGGGCGACAGGGGACTTCGGTATGGCTACACCTTC.

The rearrangement joins TRBV3-1 (or the pseudogene TRBV3-2) to TRBJ2-5; the D is unclear. CDR3 length: 15 residues. The V gene lost 0 bases and the J gene lost 4 bases, with 12 bases spanning the gap. Germline CDR1 and CDR2: LGHDT and YNNKEL (reference sequence). This CDR3 reads CASSQDQWVGETQYF. The CDR3, as DNA: TGTGCCAGCAGCCAAGATCAGTGGGTGGGAGAGACCCAGTACTTC.

The chain carries TRBV2 and TRBJ2-7, with TRBD2 identical over 11 bases. The germline V gene encodes CDR1 SNHLY and CDR2 FYNNEI. V was clipped by 10 bases and J by 6 bases; unmatched bases: 8. The CDR3 spans 13 residues. The chain's CDR3 is CANSGTSGGEQYF. The DNA for the CDR3 is TGTGCCAACTCCGGGACTAGCGGAGGCGAGCAGTACTTC.

This sequence joins TRBV2 and TRBJ2-3; D remains ambiguous. CDR1 SNHLY and CDR2 FYNNEI come from the germline V gene. V lost 4 bases to trimming and J lost 6 bases, with 8 bases between them. The CDR3 runs 12 residues. CDR3 nucleotide sequence: TGTGCCAGCAGTGCAGGCTCTGATACGCAGTATTTT. This encodes CASSAGSDTQYF.

The chain is built from TRBV7-9 and TRBJ1-2; the D is unclear. Germline CDR1 reads SEHNR; CDR2 reads FQNEAQ (reference sequence). CDR3 length equals 12 residues. Deletions cut 7 bases from V and 6 bases from J, with 12 bases between. The CDR3 region has the DNA TGTGCCAGCACCCTGGACTGGAATGGCTACACCTTC. This sequence encodes CASTLDWNGYTF.

This clone showed up just once. The chain joins TRBV27 to TRBJ2-7; 11 bases are shared with TRBD1. J lost 3 bases, V lost 6 bases, and 1 base had no gene match. From germline, CDR1 is MNHEY and CDR2 SMNVEV (reference sequence). The CDR3 contains 13 residues. CDR3: CASRGQGVYEQYF. The CDR3 bases are TGTGCCAGCAGGGGACAGGGGGTCTACGAGCAGTACTTC.

V and J are TRBV2 and TRBJ1-6; no clear D gene. Per germline, CDR1 SNHLY and CDR2 FYNNEI. Trimming stripped 3 bases from V and 3 bases from J, with 6 bases between. This CDR3 has 14 amino acids. In nucleotides, the CDR3 is TGTGCCAGCAGTGACAGGAACTATAATTCACCCCTCCACTTT. This sequence encodes CASSDRNYNSPLHF. Full variable domain (remainder filled in from reference TRBV2 and TRBJ1-6): EPEVTQTPSHQVTQMGQEVILRCVPISNHLYFYWYRQILGQKVEFLVSFYNNEISEKSEIFDDQFSVERPDGSNFTLKIRSTKLEDSAMYFCASSDRNYNSPLHFGNGTRLTVT.

The rearrangement joins TRBV6-5 to TRBJ1-2, with TRBD1 as a possible D gene (5 bases). The CDR3 is made up of 15 amino acids. V lost 6 bases and J 2 bases, leaving 16 bases between the germline ends. CDR1 and CDR2 from the germline V gene are MNHEY and SVGAGI. This chain's CDR3 is CASSSIRGTNYGYTF. The CDR3 DNA sequence: TGTGCCAGCAGCTCGATCCGGGGCACGAACTATGGCTACACCTTC.

The V and J genes are TRBV5-1 and TRBJ2-2, with no clear D. Per germline, CDR1 SGHRS and CDR2 YFSETQ. Trimming took 4 bases from V and 6 from J, leaving 13 bases between them. This CDR3 contains 14 residues. DNA for the CDR3: TGCGCCAGCAGCGCGTCCTTAATCCCCGGGGAGCTGTTTTTT. This gives the protein CASSASLIPGELFF.

The chain carries TRBV27 and TRBJ2-7; possible D gene TRBD2, 6 bases. Deletions cut 6 bases from V and 2 bases from J, with 20 bases between. Germline values: CDR1 MNHEY, CDR2 SMNVEV (reference sequence). The CDR3 has 16 residues. CDR3 residues: CASRGIRDSQTYEQYF. CDR3 coding DNA: TGTGCCAGCAGGGGAATCCGGGACTCCCAAACCTACGAGCAGTACTTC.

V and J are TRBV28 and TRBJ1-3; D may be TRBD1 (6 bases). Germline V gives CDR1 MDHEN, CDR2 SYDVKM. The CDR3 sequence is 17 residues long. Trimming took 7 bases from V and 0 from J, leaving 19 bases between them. This CDR3 reads CASIPPGTKSSGNTIYF. The CDR3, as DNA: TGTGCCAGCATTCCACCCGGGACAAAGAGCTCTGGAAACACCATATATTTT.